These T cell receptor beta chains were read from a single sample in a study of cytomegalovirus exposure and HLA in healthy donors. Data came from immunoSEQ multiplex PCR; TCRdb stores just in-frame clones and leaves some out. The table records hundreds of thousands of clones, 65% to 80% of them present only once. The sequencing input was PBMCs. The receptors were sampled from a man in his forties or fifties in good health and CMV-seronegative. CDR3s include the opening cysteine and the closing phenylalanine or tryptophan. A D gene is named only where the DNA matches it firmly. Size values are once, few and many counts, or a class for expanded clones, and some rows have none.

D	V	size	J	CDR3	DNA
TRBD2	TRBV18	.	TRBJ2-5	CASSPPGLADQETQYF	TGTGCCAGCTCACCACCGGGACTAGCGGACCAAGAGACCCAGTACTTC
TRBD2	TRBV27	once	TRBJ2-1	CASTPLTSRYNEQFF	TGTGCCAGCACCCCCCTGACTAGCAGATACAATGAGCAGTTCTTC
TRBD1	TRBV30	.	TRBJ1-6	CAWQGQGVRSPLHF	TGTGCCTGGCAAGGACAGGGTGTAAGGTCACCCCTCCACTTT
.	TRBV19	once	TRBJ1-5	CASSGGRSQPQHF	TGTGCCAGTAGTGGGGGCAGGTCCCAGCCCCAGCATTTT
.	TRBV5-4	.	TRBJ2-7	CASSPSLGGRTYEQYF	TGTGCCAGCAGCCCAAGTCTGGGCGGGCGAACCTACGAGCAGTACTTC
.	TRBV4-1	.	TRBJ2-7	CASSQGPGVLYEQYF	TGCGCCAGCAGCCAAGGGCCGGGAGTTCTCTACGAGCAGTACTTC
.	TRBV7-9	.	TRBJ2-3	CASAGTDTQYF	TGTGCCAGCGCGGGGACAGATACGCAGTATTTT
TRBD2	TRBV2	.	TRBJ2-1	CASGLAEYNEQFF	TGTGCCAGCGGACTAGCGGAGTACAATGAGCAGTTCTTC
TRBD1	TRBV5-1	.	TRBJ2-5	CASSLEGQRETQYF	TGCGCCAGCAGCTTGGAGGGACAGAGGGAGACCCAGTACTTC
.	TRBV4-2	.	TRBJ2-2	CASSQDVSLAGELFF	TGTGCCAGCAGCCAAGATGTAAGCTTAGCCGGGGAGCTGTTTTTT
TRBD1	TRBV2	.	TRBJ2-2	CASSVGQTNTGELFF	TGTGCCAGCAGTGTGGGACAGACGAACACCGGGGAGCTGTTTTTT
.	TRBV21-1	.	TRBJ2-6	CASSKKRTGVHSGANVLTF	TGTGCCAGCAGCAAAAAGAGGACAGGGGTCCACTCTGGGGCCAACGTCCTGACTTTC
TRBD1	TRBV13	.	TRBJ2-3	CASSRGQGGSNTQYF	TGTGCCAGCAGCCGGGGACAGGGCGGTTCAAATACGCAGTATTTT
.	TRBV4-1	.	TRBJ2-7	CASSQEGGSHEQYF	TGCGCCAGCAGCCAAGAAGGGGGTTCCCACGAGCAGTACTTC
.	TRBV6-5	.	TRBJ2-2	CASSTRTENTGELFF	TGTGCCAGCAGTACCCGGACAGAGAACACCGGGGAGCTGTTTTTT
TRBD1	TRBV10-2	.	TRBJ2-2	CASSESNRGVTGELFF	TGCGCCAGCAGTGAGTCAAACAGGGGGGTCACCGGGGAGCTGTTTTTT
.	TRBV30	.	TRBJ1-1	CAWRKSGVRAEAFF	TGTGCCTGGAGGAAATCAGGGGTTCGCGCTGAAGCTTTCTTT
.	TRBV7-9	.	TRBJ2-5	CASSLGFSADQETQYF	TGTGCCAGCAGCTTAGGGTTTTCGGCGGACCAAGAGACCCAGTACTTC
TRBD1	TRBV27	.	TRBJ2-7	CASSSGTGDTYEQYF	TGTGCCAGCAGCTCCGGGACAGGGGATACCTACGAGCAGTACTTC
TRBD1	TRBV9	.	TRBJ1-6	CASSVGQGVNSPLHF	TGTGCCAGCAGCGTAGGACAGGGGGTAAATTCACCCCTCCACTTT
.	TRBV2	.	TRBJ2-1	CASSEHYLGTEQFF	TGTGCCAGCAGTGAACACTATCTGGGTACTGAGCAGTTCTTC
TRBD2	TRBV7-2	.	TRBJ2-1	CASSSTSGGNNEQFF	TGTGCCAGCAGCTCCACTAGCGGGGGAAACAATGAGCAGTTCTTC
.	TRBV7-2	.	TRBJ2-1	CASRSSPDTYNEQFF	TGTGCCAGCAGATCGTCCCCGGACACGTACAATGAGCAGTTCTTC
.	TRBV4-3	.	TRBJ1-2	CASSQEFPFLYGYTF	TGCGCCAGCAGCCAAGAATTCCCCTTCCTCTATGGCTACACCTTC
TRBD1	TRBV28	.	TRBJ2-4	CASSRQGVNIQYF	TGTGCCAGCAGTCGACAGGGAGTAAACATTCAGTACTTC
.	TRBV29-1	few	TRBJ1-1	CSVVPGLNTEAFF	TGCAGCGTTGTTCCAGGTTTGAACACTGAAGCTTTCTTT
.	TRBV7-2	few	TRBJ1-2	CASSLGGNPPGTF	TGTGCCAGCAGCTTAGGAGGGAACCCCCCTGGCACCTTC
TRBD2	TRBV7-9	once	TRBJ2-3	CSSSLAASGGLDTQYF	TGTTCCAGCAGCTTAGCAGCTAGCGGGGGGTTAGATACGCAGTATTTT
TRBD1	TRBV7-6	once	TRBJ2-1	CASSFRGRSNEQFF	TGTGCCAGCAGCTTCAGGGGGCGATCCAATGAGCAGTTCTTC
.	TRBV29-1	.	TRBJ2-2	CSVDDGGLNTGELFF	TGCAGCGTTGATGATGGAGGGCTCAACACCGGGGAGCTGTTTTTT
TRBD1	TRBV27	few	TRBJ1-5	CASSFSDRNQPQHF	TGTGCCAGCAGTTTCTCGGACAGGAATCAGCCCCAGCATTTT
TRBD1	TRBV27	.	TRBJ1-2	CASSSTGQGDYGYTF	TGTGCCAGCAGTTCCACCGGACAGGGGGACTATGGCTACACCTTC